This note documents a single T cell receptor (beta chain) sequence. The data were taken from a study of blood T cell repertoires in COVID-19. Study at large: Samples of COVID-19 (acute and convalescent) were obtained from the United States, Italy and Spain. The analysed material was cDNA or gDNA that came from T cells, B-cell-depleted T cells, or PBMCs.

As handled by the study authors: From reference gene primer amplification, estimates of nucleated cell counts were derived. The data were produced by immunoSEQ multiplex PCR, yet TCRdb's version contains in-frame clones alone and is incomplete. V, J and clone size are taken as reported in that table, and D and trimming were inferred from the DNA itself. The sample gives about 120,000 clones, approximately 90% of which show up once; roughly 4% is in the top ten. After removal of 3 bases from V and 9 bases from J, the junction contained 3 bases not matched to a gene. Germline V CDR1 and CDR2: SGHTA, FQGNSA. The CDR3 totals 14 residues.

The sequenced material came from peripheral blood. This sequence originates from a middle-aged man with acute or convalescent COVID-19. The rearrangement uses TRBV7-2 and TRBJ1-6, with 9 bases matching TRBD1. For the CDR3, the DNA is TGTGCCAGCAGCTTGGGACAGGGAGGTTCACCCCTCCACTTT. It codes for CASSLGQGGSPLHF.